These 30 T cell receptor beta chains came from one sample sequenced in a study of response to subunit inactivated influenza vaccine. TCRdb itself ran the RT-PCR reads through MiXCR, one entry per CDR3 protein. The profile shows fewer than 650,000 distinct CDR3 sequences, 13% of them singletons. The sample consisted of PBMCs from blood, taken more than 35 days after vaccination. The receptors derive from a man aged 50-59 years who received an inactivated influenza vaccine.

This clonotype was counted between two and nine times. The gene calls are TRBV29-1 and TRBJ1-3; the D gene is possibly TRBD1 (6 bases). Trimming stripped 4 bases from V and 2 bases from J, with 12 bases between. The CDR3 has 14 residues. Germline assignment: CDR1 SQVTM and CDR2 ANQGSEA. The CDR3 DNA follows: TGCAGCGTTGTGGGGGCGGCGACTGGAAACACCATATATTTT. Encoded protein: CSVVGAATGNTIYF.

This clonotype has a count of ten or more. This chain joins TRBV29-1 and TRBJ2-5; the D is unclear. This CDR3 spans 12 amino acids. Germline V gene sequence: CDR1 SQVTM, CDR2 ANQGSEA. The CDR3 region is CALKNPQETQYF. For the CDR3, the DNA is TGCGCTCTGAAGAATCCACAAGAGACCCAGTACTTC.

V is TRBV7-2 and J is TRBJ2-7, with TRBD1 as a possible D gene (5 bases). Trimming pared 5 bases from V and 2 bases from J, leaving 13 bases between. Germline assignment: CDR1 SGHTA and CDR2 FQGNSA. The CDR3 contains 14 residues. CDR3 loop: CASSGQGGAYEQYF. The CDR3 DNA sequence: TGTGCCAGCAGCGGGCAGGGTGGGGCCTACGAGCAGTACTTC.

This clonotype was detected a few times. The V gene is TRBV25-1, the J gene TRBJ2-2, with a weak D call TRBD2 (7 bases). Deletions cut 7 bases from V and 0 bases from J, with 15 bases between. Looked up from germline, CDR1 is MGHDK and CDR2 is SYGVNS. The CDR3 runs to 16 residues. In nucleotides, the CDR3 is TGTGCCAGCACCCGAGGGAGGGGGTCGAACACCGGGGAGCTGTTTTTT. This translates into CASTRGRGSNTGELFF.

The chain recombines TRBV6-5 with TRBJ2-7; 12 bases align to TRBD2. V lost 0 bases to trimming and J lost 0 bases; unmatched junction nucleotides: 3. Per germline, CDR1 MNHEY and CDR2 SVGAGI. The CDR3 contains 17 residues. The CDR3 nucleotides read TGTGCCAGCAGTTACTCATGGACTAGCGGGATCTCCTACGAGCAGTACTTC. This translates into CASSYSWTSGISYEQYF.

The V and J genes are TRBV5-5 and TRBJ2-2; tentatively, D is TRBD1 (5 bases). CDR3 length: 14 amino acids. CDR1 is SGHKS, CDR2 YYEKEE, per germline (reference sequence). V lost 3 bases, J lost 6 bases, and 12 bases lay in between. The DNA for the CDR3 is TGTGCCAGCAGCTCAGCCAGGGAATCCGGGGAGCTGTTTTTT. It yields the protein CASSSARESGELFF.

V usage is TRBV28 and J usage is TRBJ2-5, with D perhaps assigned TRBD1 or TRBD2 (6 bases each). The CDR3 runs 16 residues. CDR1 and CDR2 from the germline V gene are MDHEN and SYDVKM. With 6 bases removed from V and 0 bases from J, the gap between germline ends came to 17 bases. The chain's CDR3 is CASSPGAVRDQETQYF. The CDR3 region has the DNA TGTGCCAGCAGCCCGGGGGCAGTCAGGGACCAAGAGACCCAGTACTTC.

The chain combines TRBV24-1 with TRBJ2-7; D uncertain. With 3 bases removed from V and 3 bases from J, the gap between germline ends came to 11 bases. Per germline, CDR1 KGHDR and CDR2 SFDVKD. CDR3 size: 14 residues. In DNA form, the CDR3 reads TGTGCCACCAGTGATAAAGGGCCCCGCTACGAGCAGTACTTC. Translation: CATSDKGPRYEQYF.

This clonotype turned up a few times. V gene TRBV12-3 or TRBV12-4 combines with J gene TRBJ2-1; D possibly corresponds to TRBD2 (5 bases). This CDR3 spans 16 amino acids. V gave up 3 bases and J gave up 0 bases, with 12 bases separating them. The CDR3 nucleotides read TGTGCCAGCAGTTTGTCTGAGGGCCCCTCCTACAATGAGCAGTTCTTC. It yields the protein CASSLSEGPSYNEQFF.

The chain recombines TRBV6-2 or TRBV6-3 with TRBJ2-1; TRBD2 might be the D (6 bases). The CDR3 covers 15 residues. V lost 6 bases, J lost 8 bases, and 20 bases lay in between. In germline, CDR1 is MNHEY, CDR2 SVGEGT. The CDR3 DNA follows: TGTGCCAGCAGCCTGGGGGGAGGAACTAGCTATGAGCAGTTCTTC. Its translation is CASSLGGGTSYEQFF.

Worth noting for this clonotype: This may be a read error, as it is one base from a much larger clone. This chain uses TRBV11-1 with TRBJ2-6, with 7 bases fitting TRBD2. CDR1 is SGHAT and CDR2 is FQDESV in the germline V gene (reference sequence). CDR3 length equals 20 residues. Trimming cost V 5 bases and J 2 bases; bases outside gene matches: 18. This chain's CDR3 is CASSHPERDATGTGANVLTF. The CDR3, as DNA: TGTGCCAGCAGCCACCCCGAGCGGGACGCAACGGGTACTGGGGCCAACGTCCTGACTTTC.

This clonotype was seen a few times. The chain has TRBV5-1 and TRBJ2-3; 7 positions match TRBD1. CDR3 size: 14 residues. Trimming took 4 bases from V and 1 from J; bases not matched to a gene: 3. CDR1 is SGHRS, CDR2 YFSETQ, per germline. The CDR3 here is CASSPQGGTDTQYF. The CDR3 region has the DNA TGCGCCAGCAGCCCGCAGGGGGGCACAGATACGCAGTATTTT.

This clonotype showed up just a few times. This chain uses TRBV15 with TRBJ2-1; no clear D gene. CDR1 and CDR2 from the germline V gene are LNHNV and YYDKDF (reference sequence). This CDR3 region has 14 residues. V shed 0 bases and J shed 10 bases, with 13 bases lying between them. The CDR3 bases are TGTGCCACCAGCAGAGATCTCAAGCGAAAGGAGCAGTTCTTC. Encoded protein: CATSRDLKRKEQFF.

The V gene is TRBV5-1, the J gene TRBJ1-1, with 10 nucleotides matching TRBD1. CDR3 size: 16 residues. The V and J ends lost 1 base and 3 bases, in that order; junction bases with no gene match: 6. Germline-derived CDR1 and CDR2 are SGHRS and YFSETQ. CDR3 in amino acids: CASSLKGQGLDTEAFF. The CDR3 DNA sequence: TGCGCCAGCAGCTTGAAGGGACAGGGGTTAGACACTGAAGCTTTCTTT.

Regarding this clonotype: A much larger clone is a single base away; this may be a read error. This chain uses TRBV12-3 or TRBV12-4 with TRBJ2-5; D uncertain. The CDR3 consists of 13 residues. The CDR3 spells CASNSRRQEIQYF. The DNA for the CDR3 is TGTGCCAGCAATAGCAGGCGTCAAGAGATCCAGTACTTC.

At least ten counts were recorded for this clonotype. The genes are TRBV29-1 and TRBJ1-2; 7 nucleotides line up with TRBD1. The CDR3 covers 13 residues. The germline V gene encodes CDR1 SQVTM and CDR2 ANQGSEA. J gave up 4 bases and V 4 bases, and 6 bases lay outside the gene matches. The CDR3 coding sequence is TGCAGCGTTGTTGGGGACAGACTCTATGGCTACACCTTC. Amino acid sequence: CSVVGDRLYGYTF.

V usage is TRBV20-1 and J usage is TRBJ1-4, with 7 bases lining up with TRBD1. The V segment lost 3 bases and the J segment 5 bases; nucleotides outside the gene matches: 3. Germline CDR1 and CDR2: DFQATT and SNEGSKA (reference sequence). This CDR3 contains 13 residues. Here the CDR3 DNA reads TGCAGTGCTAGGGACAGGAGAAATGAAAAACTGTTTTTT. It translates to CSARDRRNEKLFF.

This clonotype appeared a few times. V is TRBV7-2 and J is TRBJ1-1; 7 bases align to TRBD1. Germline-derived CDR1 and CDR2 are SGHTA and FQGNSA. V lost 5 bases and J lost 4; bases outside the gene matches: 4. CDR3 length equals 13 residues. Written as DNA, the CDR3 is TGTGCCAGCAGCCAAGAGGGGGCCACTGAAGCTTTCTTT. It codes for CASSQEGATEAFF. The whole variable domain, remainder taken from reference TRBV7-2 and TRBJ1-1, is GAGVSQSPSNKVTEKGKDVELRCDPISGHTALYWYRQSLGQGLEFLIYFQGNSAPDKSGLPSDRFSAERTGGSVSTLTIQRTQQEDSAVYLCASSQEGATEAFFGQGTRLTVV.

The chain uses TRBV27 and TRBJ2-1; D is undetermined. V lost 8 bases and J lost 2, with 13 bases in between. Germline values: CDR1 MNHEY, CDR2 SMNVEV (reference sequence). This CDR3 is built from 14 residues. CDR3 sequence reads: CASRVERPYNEQFF. Written as DNA, the CDR3 is TGTGCCAGCCGGGTCGAAAGGCCCTACAATGAGCAGTTCTTC.

This clonotype was observed at least ten times. The chain links TRBV29-1 to TRBJ1-1; a possible D gene is TRBD1 (6 bases). The CDR3 contains 13 residues. Germline V gene sequence: CDR1 SQVTM, CDR2 ANQGSEA. V gave up 4 bases and J gave up 1 base, with 10 bases separating them. The CDR3 DNA is TGCAGCGTTGCTGCAGGGGCGAACACTGAAGCTTTCTTT. It specifies CSVAAGANTEAFF.

The rearrangement links TRBV20-1 to TRBJ2-7; maybe TRBD1 (5 bases). The CDR3 has 15 amino acids. The germline gives CDR1 DFQATT, CDR2 SNEGSKA (reference sequence). The germline V and J ends were trimmed by 3 bases and 1 base, with 16 bases remaining between them. Here the CDR3 reads CSASPTVLVSYEQYF. CDR3 sequence (DNA): TGCAGTGCTAGCCCGACAGTCTTGGTTTCCTACGAGCAGTACTTC.

This clonotype was seen ten or more times. The CDR3 loop reads CASSSEGGYGYTF. The CDR3 nucleotides read TGTGCCAGCAGCTCCGAGGGGGGCTATGGCTACACCTTC. The chain employs TRBV7-9 and TRBJ1-2; possible D gene TRBD1, 6 bases. V lost 4 bases, J lost 4 bases, and 10 bases lay in between. The CDR3 is made up of 13 amino acids. From germline, CDR1 is SEHNR and CDR2 FQNEAQ (reference sequence).

This clonotype was observed a few times. The chain carries TRBV4-3 and TRBJ2-1; D gene uncertain. The CDR3 totals 14 residues. Germline V gene sequence: CDR1 LGHNA, CDR2 YSLEER. V lost 2 bases and J lost 7, with 12 bases in between. The DNA for the CDR3 is TGCGCCAGCAGCCAATACGGACGGCTTAATGAGCAGTTCTTC. It codes for CASSQYGRLNEQFF.

This clonotype was detected ten times or more. The chain uses TRBV5-1 and TRBJ2-2; tentative D call: TRBD1 (6 bases). This CDR3 contains 16 residues. Germline V gene lookup returns CDR1 SGHRS and CDR2 YFSETQ. Deletions cut 4 bases from V and 3 bases from J, with 16 bases between. In DNA, the CDR3 is TGCGCCAGCAGCCACGGACAGATTGACTACACCGGGGAGCTGTTTTTT. Its translation is CASSHGQIDYTGELFF.

This clonotype was counted many times. This sequence joins TRBV12-3 or TRBV12-4 and TRBJ2-1, with TRBD1 matching 7 bases. CDR3 length: 16 residues. V trimming: 6 bases; J trimming: 0 bases; junction bases outside the gene matches: 8. The CDR3 DNA sequence: TGTGCCAGCAGACTAGGGACAGATCACTCCTACAATGAGCAGTTCTTC. Translated: CASRLGTDHSYNEQFF.

The V and J genes are TRBV11-1 and TRBJ2-1; 10 bases line up with TRBD1. The CDR3 is 15 residues long. Looked up from germline, CDR1 is SGHAT and CDR2 is FQDESV (reference sequence). Trimming removed 6 bases from V and 4 bases from J; junction bases left unmatched: 6. The CDR3 sequence is CASSRQGATYNEQFF. As DNA, the CDR3 is TGTGCCAGCAGTCGACAGGGGGCTACTTACAATGAGCAGTTCTTC.

Ten or more counts support this clonotype. The chain uses TRBV20-1 and TRBJ1-6; D unclear. This CDR3 region has 15 residues. Germline V gives CDR1 DFQATT, CDR2 SNEGSKA (reference sequence). V gave up 3 bases and J gave up 7 bases, with 16 bases separating them. CDR3 residues: CSASPEPTTNSPLHF. CDR3 bases: TGCAGTGCTAGCCCCGAGCCTACAACCAATTCACCCCTCCACTTT.

About this clonotype itself: At one of its ends the junction is not consistent with the germline gene, which may arise from a read error. The chain uses TRBV9 and TRBJ2-3; tentative D call: TRBD2 (6 bases). The germline gives CDR1 SGDLS, CDR2 YYNGEE. This CDR3 has 15 amino acids. The CDR3 nucleotides read TGTCCCAGCAGCTTTAGCGGTTCTAGCACAGATACGCAGTATTTT. This encodes CPSSFSGSSTDTQYF. The variable domain in full, completed from reference TRBV9 and TRBJ2-3, reads DSGVTQTPKHLITATGQRVTLRCSPRSGDLSVYWYQQSLDQGLQFLIQYYNGEERAKGNILERFSAQQFPDLHSELNLSSLELGDSALYFCPSSFSGSSTDTQYFGPGTRLTVL.

The rearrangement joins TRBV12-2 to TRBJ2-7; the table's D call TRBD1 went unverified against the DNA. TRBV12-2 is reported as a pseudogene. The CDR3 loop spans 15 amino acids. CDR3: CASRRMGQGAREQYF. The CDR3 DNA sequence: TGTGCAAGTCGCCGCATGGGACAGGGGGCGCGGGAGCAGTACTTC.

CDR3 protein: CASSQDRTGGLAFF. As DNA, the CDR3 is TGCGCCAGCAGCCAAGATCGGACAGGGGGCCTGGCTTTCTTT. The chain has TRBV4-3 and TRBJ1-1; 11 bases are a match to TRBD1. CDR1 is LGHNA, CDR2 YSLEER, per germline. This CDR3 is built from 14 residues. The J segment lost 11 bases and the V segment lost 0 bases, leaving 5 bases of the junction unmatched.